This T cell receptor beta chain was recovered during a study of T cells in localized non-small cell lung cancer. Regarding the study as a whole: In the blood, greater T cell density corresponded to longer overall survival. There was higher T cell clonality in uninvolved adjacent lung than in tumor, and it was highest there. In adjacent lung appeared a median around 60 of the top 100 tumor clones. As only one tumor region underwent sequencing, heterogeneity remains possible.

Here immunoSEQ multiplex PCR was the method, and the copy in TCRdb shows in-frame clones only, minus some. In the table there are some 25,000 clones, 86% of which are singletons. Concerning this clone: Its antigen remains unknown.

CDR3 length equals 13 residues. CDR1 and CDR2 (germline): LNHDA, SQIVND (reference sequence). Trimming took off 3 bases at V and 5 bases at J, with 10 bases between the two ends. This TCR derives from an older female donor with stage I lung adenocarcinoma. The sequenced sample was peripheral blood, obtained before any cancer treatment. V and J are TRBV19 and TRBJ1-1; D unclear. The CDR3 coding sequence is TGTGCCAGTAGTATGAAATTGATGACTGAAGCTTTCTTT. Translated, it gives CASSMKLMTEAFF.